Shown below are 5 T cell receptor beta chains from a single sample sequenced in a study of blood T cell repertoires in COVID-19. Only in-frame clones appear in the TCRdb table, and some are missing; sequencing was by immunoSEQ multiplex PCR. Altogether about 200,000 clones are present, 70% to 90% being singletons, with the ten largest covering 15% to 20%. Material for sequencing was peripheral blood. The receptor set was obtained from a man aged 50 to 60 with COVID-19, enrolled during active disease.

The chain uses TRBV9 and TRBJ1-6; 7 nucleotides match TRBD1. The V gene end was trimmed by 3 bases and the J gene end by 7 bases; junction bases not matched to a gene: 13. CDR3 size: 17 residues. The V gene's germline CDR1 is SGDLS and CDR2 YYNGEE. CDR3 loop: CASSGRPGTALNSPLHF. In DNA form, the CDR3 reads TGTGCCAGCAGCGGGAGACCAGGGACAGCCCTAAATTCACCCCTCCACTTT.

The gene calls are TRBV15 and TRBJ2-5; perhaps TRBD1 as D (5 bases). Germline CDR1 and CDR2: LNHNV and YYDKDF (reference sequence). CDR3 length equals 15 residues. The V end lost 3 bases, the J end lost 5 bases, and 16 bases lay between the germline ends. CDR3 in amino acids: CATSRDQGPLETQYF. CDR3 coding DNA: TGTGCCACCAGCAGGGACCAGGGTCCCCTCGAGACCCAGTACTTC.

The rearrangement uses TRBV9 and TRBJ1-6; D is ambiguous. Germline values: CDR1 SGDLS, CDR2 YYNGEE. This CDR3 comprises 16 residues. V dropped 0 bases and J dropped 8 bases, with 15 bases sitting between them. The DNA for the CDR3 is TGTGCCAGCAGCGTAGCTCGGCACGAGGTGGATTCACCCCTCCACTTT. It encodes CASSVARHEVDSPLHF. Variable domain in full (rest from reference TRBV9 and TRBJ1-6): DSGVTQTPKHLITATGQRVTLRCSPRSGDLSVYWYQQSLDQGLQFLIQYYNGEERAKGNILERFSAQQFPDLHSELNLSSLELGDSALYFCASSVARHEVDSPLHFGNGTRLTVT.

This clone was seen just once. The J gene is TRBJ1-6, the V gene TRBV3-1 (or the pseudogene TRBV3-2); TRBD1 matches at 12 bases. Per germline, CDR1 LGHDT and CDR2 YNNKEL (reference sequence). The CDR3 contains 15 residues. The V and J ends lost 5 bases and 7 bases, in that order; junction bases with no gene match: 3. The CDR3 protein is CASSTGTGGNSPLHF. The CDR3 DNA sequence: TGTGCCAGCAGCACCGGGACAGGGGGCAATTCACCCCTCCACTTT.

This chain uses TRBV20-1 with TRBJ2-1, with 7 bases identical to TRBD2. CDR1 and CDR2 (germline): DFQATT, SNEGSKA (reference sequence). The J segment lost 9 bases and the V segment lost 1 base, leaving 0 bases of the junction unmatched. The CDR3 sequence is 11 residues long. The CDR3 sequence: CSARGGGEQFF. Written as DNA, the CDR3 is TGCAGTGCTAGAGGGGGGGGTGAGCAGTTCTTC.